One and the same sample provided the 5 T cell receptor beta chains below, sequenced in a study of blood T cell repertoires in COVID-19. The protocol was immunoSEQ multiplex PCR, while the TCRdb copy is restricted to in-frame clones and leaves out a portion. The sample contains about 500,000 clones, around 90% of which appear only once. The sample taken for sequencing was PBMCs or T cells enriched from blood (not recorded which). The receptors stem from a young woman who had recovered from COVID-19.

The chain uses TRBV15 and TRBJ2-5, with D possibly matching TRBD2 (7 bases). V lost 0 bases to trimming and J lost 4 bases, with 12 bases between them. Per germline, CDR1 LNHNV and CDR2 YYDKDF (reference sequence). The CDR3 consists of 15 residues. The CDR3 is CATSRDRGGSETQYF. The CDR3 DNA sequence: TGTGCCACCAGCAGAGATAGGGGGGGCTCAGAGACCCAGTACTTC.

The V call is TRBV19, the J call TRBJ1-1; 8 nucleotides line up with TRBD1. Trimming at V came to 3 bases and at J to 7 bases, leaving 7 bases not matched to a gene. The CDR3 sequence is 14 residues long. Germline loops: CDR1 LNHDA, CDR2 SQIVND (reference sequence). The CDR3 region is CASSIRGRGSEAFF. DNA for the CDR3: TGTGCCAGTAGTATCAGGGGGCGAGGGAGTGAAGCTTTCTTT.

The chain is built from TRBV2 and TRBJ1-2; 8 bases fit TRBD1. The CDR3 length is 13 residues. V lost 7 bases to trimming and J lost 7 bases; unmatched junction nucleotides: 8. The V gene's germline CDR1 is SNHLY and CDR2 FYNNEI. As DNA, the CDR3 is TGTGCCAGCAACAAAGACAGGGGATTTGGCTACACCTTC. It codes for CASNKDRGFGYTF.

The rearrangement joins TRBV19 to TRBJ2-5, with 10 bases that match TRBD2. The trim removed 6 bases at V and 5 bases at J, leaving 9 bases unmatched. The CDR3 is 15 residues long. Germline V gene data show CDR1 as LNHDA and CDR2 as SQIVND (reference sequence). DNA of the CDR3: TGTGCCAGTAGCCTAGCGGGGGATCGGATGGAGACCCAGTACTTC. Encoded protein: CASSLAGDRMETQYF.

This chain connects TRBV30 to TRBJ1-3, with no clear D. The CDR3 contains 16 residues. Trimming cost V 2 bases and J 1 base, with 15 bases left between them. Per germline, CDR1 GTSNPN and CDR2 SVGIG (reference sequence). The CDR3 protein is CAWSLGVLPSGNTIYF. DNA for the CDR3: TGTGCCTGGAGTCTCGGGGTCCTACCTTCTGGAAACACCATATATTTT.